This TCR beta chain stems from a study of blood T cell repertoires in COVID-19. As for the study in general: Spain, Italy and the United States supplied samples that represented acute and convalescent COVID-19.

From germline, CDR1 is LGHDT and CDR2 YNNKEL (reference sequence). The CDR3 totals 15 residues. Trimming shortened V by 0 bases and J by 2 bases, and 9 bases separated the two germline ends. Profiled with immunoSEQ multiplex PCR; TCRdb holds only in-frame clones, not every one. Here the sample spans tens of thousands of clones, over 75% being singletons. The sequenced material came from peripheral blood. This TCR was sampled from an elderly man with acute or convalescent COVID-19. The V call is TRBV3-1 (or the pseudogene TRBV3-2), the J call TRBJ2-3; D remains ambiguous. CDR3 in DNA: TGTGCCAGCAGCCAAGATCGGTGGTCCACAGATACGCAGTATTTT. This codes for CASSQDRWSTDTQYF.